These 16 T cell receptor beta chains share one sample of origin, sequenced in a study of regulatory T cells in long-lasting Graves disease. HTBI primers from iRepertoire and Arm-PCR of CDR3 regions yielded the TCR beta libraries. TCRdb re-derived calls from the multiplex PCR reads in MiXCR, one entry per CDR3 protein. The sample comprises some 450,000 distinct CDR3 sequences, roughly a quarter of which are singletons, and roughly 26% rests with the top ten. Time point of the sample: persistent/refractory GD, antithyroid drugs over 5 years with positive TRAb. RNA extracted from PBMCs served as the sequencing template. Specimen: peripheral blood mononuclear cells (PBMCs), collected when the disease was refractory, from a patient treated with antithyroid drugs. Receptor source: a female donor with Graves disease.

This clonotype was seen a few times. The chain recombines TRBV18 with TRBJ1-1; TRBD1 matches at 7 bases. The CDR3 runs 15 residues. Trimming took 2 bases from V and 0 from J; bases not matched to a gene: 3. Germline assignment: CDR1 KGHSH and CDR2 LQKENI. CDR3 nucleotides: TGTGCCAGCTCACCAGACAGGGCCATGAACACTGAAGCTTTCTTT. Its translation: CASSPDRAMNTEAFF. The variable domain in full, completed from reference TRBV18 and TRBJ1-1, reads NAGVMQNPRHLVRRRGQEARLRCSPMKGHSHVYWYRQLPEEGLKFMVYLQKENIIDESGMPKERFSAEFPKEGPSILRIQQVVRGDSAAYFCASSPDRAMNTEAFFGQGTRLTVV.

This clonotype was seen at least ten times. The chain is built from TRBV10-3 and TRBJ1-2, with 7 bases matching TRBD1. CDR1 and CDR2 (germline): ENHRY, SYGVKD. The J segment lost 1 base and the V segment lost 10 bases, leaving 12 bases of the junction unmatched. The CDR3 loop spans 15 amino acids. The CDR3 region has the DNA TGTGCCACAAAACAGGGGATTGGGTTTAACTATGGCTACACCTTC. This sequence encodes CATKQGIGFNYGYTF.

The rearrangement links TRBV5-1 to TRBJ2-1, with 7 positions matching TRBD1. The CDR3 loop spans 15 amino acids. V was pared by 4 bases and J by 5 bases, with 9 bases of the junction left unmatched. The V gene's germline CDR1 is SGHRS and CDR2 YFSETQ. The CDR3 DNA reads TGCGCCAGCAGCCTAACCGGGACAGCTAACAATGAGCAGTTCTTC. Translated, it gives CASSLTGTANNEQFF.

Many counts were recorded for this clonotype. The chain employs TRBV11-2 and TRBJ2-2; D ambiguous. Germline V CDR1 and CDR2: SGHAT, FQNNGV. Deletions cut 3 bases from V and 4 bases from J, with 12 bases between. The CDR3 covers 15 residues. This CDR3 reads CASSLVELITGELFF. The DNA for the CDR3 is TGTGCCAGCAGCTTGGTGGAACTTATCACCGGGGAGCTGTTTTTT.

The chain combines TRBV12-5 with TRBJ2-2; D gene ambiguous. CDR1 and CDR2 (germline): LGHNT, FRNRAP. The CDR3 totals 12 residues. V was clipped by 5 bases and J by 5 bases, with 6 bases between them. The CDR3 region is CASGLSTGELFF. The CDR3 DNA reads as TGTGCTAGTGGTCTGAGTACCGGGGAGCTGTTTTTT.

This clonotype has more than one count but fewer than ten. One junction end does not reproduce the germline sequence, and a read error may be involved. CDR3 nucleotide sequence: TGCGCCAGCACGAATAGCGAGGGAAGCTTC. It codes for CASTNSEGSF. The V and J genes are TRBV5-1 and TRBJ2-7; D possibly corresponds to TRBD2 (5 bases). Per the germline V gene, CDR1 is SGHRS and CDR2 is YFSETQ. This CDR3 region has 10 residues. The complete variable domain, with remaining parts taken from reference TRBV5-1 and TRBJ2-7, reads KAGVTQTPRYLIKTRGQQVTLSCSPISGHRSVSWYQQTPGQGLQFLFEYFSETQRNKGNFPGRFSGRQFSNSRSEMNVSTLELGDSALYLCASTNSEGSFGPGTRLTVT.

The DNA for the CDR3 is TGTGCCACCAGTGAAGACCCGACCTTGGGGTACACAGATACGCAGTATTTT. This gives the protein CATSEDPTLGYTDTQYF. The rearrangement uses TRBV24-1 and TRBJ2-3; D gene unclear. Trimming took off 4 bases at V and 2 bases at J, with 18 bases between the two ends. Germline V gives CDR1 KGHDR, CDR2 SFDVKD. The CDR3 consists of 17 residues.

The chain recombines TRBV28 with TRBJ1-6; 10 bases align to TRBD1. Germline V gene lookup returns CDR1 MDHEN and CDR2 SYDVKM. Losses at the gene ends were 3 bases for V and 9 bases for J; bases not matched to a gene: 5. The CDR3 spans 15 residues. The CDR3 coding sequence is TGTGCCAGCAGTTTGGGGACAGGGGCTCGTTCACCCCTCCACTTT. Translation gives CASSLGTGARSPLHF.

The gene calls are TRBV6-2 or TRBV6-3 and TRBJ1-1; D is perhaps TRBD1 (6 bases). Germline V gene sequence: CDR1 MNHEY, CDR2 SVGEGT. The CDR3 totals 14 residues. Trimming cost V 5 bases and J 9 bases, with 19 bases left between them. CDR3 DNA sequence: TGTGCCAGCAGTGAAAGGGGGAAGGCCGCTAAAGCTTTCTTT. This translates into CASSERGKAAKAFF.

This clonotype showed up just a few times. The rearrangement links TRBV20-1 to TRBJ2-3, with a weak D call TRBD2 (7 bases). Germline CDR1 reads DFQATT; CDR2 reads SNEGSKA (reference sequence). The V and J ends lost 6 bases and 5 bases respectively, with 21 bases between them. The CDR3 extends over 15 amino acids. The CDR3 DNA sequence: TGCAGTGCCATCAACGGGGGGCAGAGCTTAGATACGCAGTATTTT. Residues: CSAINGGQSLDTQYF.

This clonotype was counted between two and nine times. J is TRBJ2-3 and V is TRBV7-2, with 15 positions matching TRBD2. Germline lookup yields CDR1 SGHTA and CDR2 FQGNSA. V lost 2 bases to trimming and J lost 0 bases; unmatched junction nucleotides: 6. CDR3 length: 19 residues. The CDR3 protein is CASSLRLGLAGGSTDTQYF. The CDR3 DNA is TGTGCCAGCAGCTTACGTCTGGGACTAGCGGGGGGTAGCACAGATACGCAGTATTTT.

The chain links TRBV12-3 or TRBV12-4 to TRBJ2-2; possible D gene TRBD2, 6 bases. V dropped 4 bases and J dropped 5 bases, with 8 bases sitting between them. The CDR3 sequence is 13 residues long. This CDR3 reads CASSYGTTGELFF. CDR3 nucleotides: TGTGCCAGCAGTTACGGGACTACCGGGGAGCTGTTTTTT.

This clonotype has a count of ten or more. This chain uses TRBV7-2 with TRBJ2-7, with no clear D. V lost 0 bases, J lost 3 bases, and 9 bases lay in between. The CDR3 has 14 amino acids. The V gene's germline CDR1 is SGHTA and CDR2 FQGNSA. For the CDR3, the DNA is TGTGCCAGCAGCTTAGCGTTGGAGCTCTACGAGCAGTACTTC. Amino acid sequence: CASSLALELYEQYF.

This chain connects TRBV7-2 to TRBJ2-2; the D is unclear. This CDR3 spans 15 amino acids. The germline CDR1 and CDR2 sequences are SGHTA and FQGNSA. V gave up 4 bases and J gave up 3 bases, with 12 bases separating them. The CDR3 DNA follows: TGTGCCAGCAGCTACGGGCCCCGGGACACCGGGGAGCTGTTTTTT. The encoded protein is CASSYGPRDTGELFF.

V usage is TRBV3-1 and J usage is TRBJ2-7; D is tentatively TRBD1 or TRBD2 (5 bases each). The CDR3 totals 14 residues. V was pared by 0 bases and J by 3 bases, with 9 bases between. Germline CDR1 and CDR2: LGHDT and YNNKEL (reference sequence). The DNA of the CDR3 is TGTGCCAGCAGCCAAGAACTGGGGGACTACGAGCAGTACTTC. This encodes CASSQELGDYEQYF.

The chain couples TRBV12-3 or TRBV12-4 to TRBJ2-4, with D uncertain. V shed 1 base and J shed 0 bases, with 7 bases lying between them. This CDR3 spans 15 amino acids. CDR3 loop: CASSLVGSAKNIQYF. CDR3 bases: TGTGCCAGCAGTTTAGTCGGGTCAGCCAAAAACATTCAGTACTTC.